The 19 T cell receptor beta chains reported below all come from one sample, sequenced in a study of cytomegalovirus exposure and HLA in healthy donors. Amplification used 60 Vbeta primers and 13 Jbeta primers. The protocol was immunoSEQ multiplex PCR, while the TCRdb copy is restricted to in-frame clones and leaves out a portion. This table has roughly 150,000 clones, approximately 83% appearing once. Sequenced sample: PBMCs. Source of these receptors: a male donor in good health and CMV-seronegative.

The chain is built from TRBV7-9 and TRBJ1-1; 7 bases match TRBD1. The J segment lost 1 base and the V segment lost 5 bases, leaving 10 bases of the junction unmatched. The length of the CDR3 is 16 residues. CDR1 SEHNR and CDR2 FQNEAQ come from the germline V gene (reference sequence). CDR3 amino acids: CASSPTGDSRNTEAFF. Written as DNA, the CDR3 is TGTGCCAGCAGCCCAACAGGGGACAGCCGGAACACTGAAGCTTTCTTT. The full variable domain, completed using reference TRBV7-9 and TRBJ1-1, is DTGVSQNPRHKITKRGQNVTFRCDPISEHNRLYWYRQTLGQGPEFLTYFQNEAQLEKSRLLSDRFSAERPKGSFSTLEIQRTEQGDSAMYLCASSPTGDSRNTEAFFGQGTRLTVV.

This clone was recorded a few times. One end of the junction is discordant with germline, which a read error may explain. J is TRBJ2-7 and V is TRBV7-7; 9 nucleotides agree with TRBD1. Germline values: CDR1 SSHAT, CDR2 FNYEAQ (reference sequence). The length of the CDR3 is 13 residues. The CDR3 bases are TGTGCTAGCAGCTTCGGACAGGGGTACGAGCAGTACTTC. It is translated as CASSFGQGYEQYF.

This clone was seen more than once but under ten times. The DNA for the CDR3 is TGTGCCAGCAGCTTAGGGCTTCAGGGGAGCGAGCAGTACTTC. Its translation is CASSLGLQGSEQYF. V gene TRBV7-2 combines with J gene TRBJ2-7; TRBD1 might be the D (6 bases). Per the germline V gene, CDR1 is SGHTA and CDR2 is FQGNSA. The CDR3 extends over 14 amino acids. V lost 1 base and J 6 bases, leaving 13 bases between the germline ends.

This chain uses TRBV15 with TRBJ1-6, with a weak D call TRBD1 (6 bases). Germline loops: CDR1 LNHNV, CDR2 YYDKDF (reference sequence). The CDR3 runs to 14 residues. V lost 1 base, J lost 8 bases, and 9 bases lay in between. CDR3 coding DNA: TGTGCCACCAGCAGAGTACAGGGTGATTCACCCCTCCACTTT. It encodes CATSRVQGDSPLHF.

The gene calls are TRBV7-2 and TRBJ2-1; D might be TRBD2 (6 bases). Germline V gene lookup returns CDR1 SGHTA and CDR2 FQGNSA. V gave up 1 base and J gave up 12 bases, with 25 bases separating them. CDR3 size: 17 residues. The CDR3 loop is CASSLVPSTAGFTAQFF. Here the CDR3 DNA reads TGTGCCAGCAGCTTAGTTCCCTCCACCGCGGGGTTTACGGCGCAGTTCTTC. The variable domain in full, completed from reference TRBV7-2 and TRBJ2-1, reads GAGVSQSPSNKVTEKGKDVELRCDPISGHTALYWYRQSLGQGLEFLIYFQGNSAPDKSGLPSDRFSAERTGGSVSTLTIQRTQQEDSAVYLCASSLVPSTAGFTAQFFGPGTRLTVL.

V gene TRBV10-3 combines with J gene TRBJ1-1; the match to TRBD1 covers 9 bases. Unmatched junction bases numbered 9, after V lost 5 bases and J lost 5 bases. The CDR3 extends over 15 amino acids. CDR1 and CDR2 (germline): ENHRY, SYGVKD. The CDR3 loop is CAISPLDRGSTEAFF. Written as DNA, the CDR3 is TGTGCCATCAGTCCTCTCGACAGGGGGAGTACTGAAGCTTTCTTT.

The gene calls are TRBV7-2 and TRBJ2-2; D is possibly TRBD1 (5 bases). Germline CDR1 reads SGHTA; CDR2 reads FQGNSA. CDR3 size: 14 residues. Trimming pared 5 bases from V and 3 bases from J, leaving 10 bases between. The CDR3 region has the DNA TGTGCCAGCAGCCTCGACAGATACACCGGGGAGCTGTTTTTT. It codes for CASSLDRYTGELFF.

V and J are TRBV6-5 and TRBJ2-5; TRBD2 agrees at 7 bases. The J call is doubtful: the DNA matches TRBJ2-7 better. The CDR3 consists of 15 residues. Germline CDR1 reads MNHEY; CDR2 reads SVGAGI. CDR3 in amino acids: CASRLAEGSTYEQYF. CDR3 sequence (DNA): TGTGCCAGCAGGCTAGCGGAAGGGTCCACCTACGAGCAGTACTTC.

The rearrangement joins TRBV7-2 to TRBJ2-7, with TRBD2 matching 7 bases. V dropped 0 bases and J dropped 5; count of bases not matched to a gene: 4. CDR3 length: 14 residues. The germline V gene encodes CDR1 SGHTA and CDR2 FQGNSA. The DNA for the CDR3 is TGTGCCAGCAGCTTAGCGGGAGGGATCAACGAGCAGTACTTC. Amino acids: CASSLAGGINEQYF.

The V gene is TRBV19, the J gene TRBJ1-3; TRBD1 agrees at 7 bases. Trimming took 5 bases from V and 4 from J; bases not matched to a gene: 11. Germline V CDR1 and CDR2: LNHDA, SQIVND (reference sequence). This CDR3 spans 16 amino acids. The DNA for the CDR3 is TGTGCCAGTAGTCGGGACAGCGCCTTGGTCGGAAACACCATATATTTT. This encodes CASSRDSALVGNTIYF.

The rearrangement joins TRBV7-2 to TRBJ1-1; D not certain. Germline CDR1 is SGHTA and CDR2 is FQGNSA. The CDR3 is 14 residues long. Trimming removed 5 bases from V and 8 bases from J, with 18 bases in between. CDR3 protein: CASSPRLTSGEAFF. In DNA, the CDR3 is TGTGCCAGCAGCCCGAGACTCACCTCCGGGGAAGCTTTCTTT.

The chain couples TRBV29-1 to TRBJ1-1; D not resolved. V was pared by 7 bases and J by 6 bases, with 15 bases between. Germline CDR1 and CDR2: SQVTM and ANQGSEA. The CDR3 sequence is 12 residues long. The DNA of the CDR3 is TGCAGCGGTACGGACTCGCCGGCTGAAGCTTTCTTT. Protein: CSGTDSPAEAFF.

A remark on this clone: Other DNA sequences in this sample translate to the same CDR3. This chain links TRBV28 with TRBJ1-1, with D unclear. CDR1 is MDHEN, CDR2 SYDVKM, per germline. CDR3 length: 11 residues. Trimming stripped 1 base from V and 8 bases from J, with 5 bases between. CDR3 nucleotides: TGTGCCAGCAGTTTATCCAGGGAAGCTTTCTTT. Its protein is CASSLSREAFF.

The rearrangement joins TRBV27 to TRBJ1-1, with D uncertain. The ends were cut back, 0 bases at V and 0 bases at J, with 8 bases in the middle. The CDR3 sequence is 15 residues long. Germline CDR1 MNHEY, CDR2 SMNVEV (reference sequence). The CDR3 DNA is TGTGCCAGCAGTTTATCGGGCAGCATGAACACTGAAGCTTTCTTT. This gives the protein CASSLSGSMNTEAFF.

This clone appeared a few times. V and J are TRBV11-2 and TRBJ2-7; no definite D call. Per germline, CDR1 SGHAT and CDR2 FQNNGV. Trimming left V 4 bases short and J 0 bases short, with 10 bases between. The CDR3 runs 14 residues. CDR3 coding DNA: TGTGCCAGCAGCTCCTCGATGAGCTCCTACGAGCAGTACTTC. Translation gives CASSSSMSSYEQYF.

The table lists this clone with a count of one. CDR3: CASSLRSGGTYNEQFF. The CDR3 region has the DNA TGTGCCAGCAGCTTAAGGAGCGGAGGTACCTACAATGAGCAGTTCTTC. The chain carries TRBV11-3 and TRBJ2-1, with a possible D match to TRBD2 (5 bases). Germline loops: CDR1 SGHNT, CDR2 YENEEA. This CDR3 comprises 16 residues. Trimming removed 2 bases from V and 2 bases from J, with 13 bases in between.

The J gene is TRBJ1-6, the V gene TRBV5-1, with D hard to call. Germline V gives CDR1 SGHRS, CDR2 YFSETQ. Trimming took 2 bases from V and 5 from J, leaving 5 bases between them. The CDR3 is made up of 13 amino acids. For the CDR3, the DNA is TGCGCCAGCAGCTTCGGGGATAATTCACCCCTCCACTTT. It translates to CASSFGDNSPLHF. The variable domain in full, completed from reference TRBV5-1 and TRBJ1-6, reads KAGVTQTPRYLIKTRGQQVTLSCSPISGHRSVSWYQQTPGQGLQFLFEYFSETQRNKGNFPGRFSGRQFSNSRSEMNVSTLELGDSALYLCASSFGDNSPLHFGNGTRLTVT.

As for this clone: A junction boundary mismatches the germline segment, possibly from a read error. The chain joins TRBV7-9 to TRBJ2-2; 8 bases are a match to TRBD1. The CDR3 totals 18 residues. Looked up from germline, CDR1 is SEHNR and CDR2 is FQNEAQ (reference sequence). CDR3 region: CSSSRVHRTGPNTGELFF. The CDR3 coding sequence is TGTTCCAGCAGCCGTGTTCATAGGACAGGGCCGAACACCGGGGAGCTGTTTTTT. Complete variable domain (other parts from reference TRBV7-9 and TRBJ2-2): DTGVSQNPRHKITKRGQNVTFRCDPISEHNRLYWYRQTLGQGPEFLTYFQNEAQLEKSRLLSDRFSAERPKGSFSTLEIQRTEQGDSAMYLCSSSRVHRTGPNTGELFFGEGSRLTVL.

The chain has TRBV5-1 and TRBJ1-1; D not resolved. CDR3 length: 13 amino acids. The germline gives CDR1 SGHRS, CDR2 YFSETQ. V was trimmed by 1 base and J by 3 bases, leaving 7 bases between them. CDR3 loop: CASSLILDTEAFF. The CDR3 nucleotides are TGCGCCAGCAGCTTGATTTTAGACACTGAAGCTTTCTTT.